This T cell receptor beta chain derives from a study of blood T cell repertoires in COVID-19. Looking at the study overall: Specimens from acute and convalescent COVID-19 originated in the United States, Italy and Spain.

The germline V gene encodes CDR1 SQVTM and CDR2 ANQGSEA. This CDR3 comprises 14 residues. Germline trimming cut 3 bases from V and 8 bases from J; bases unmatched to any gene: 8. The method was immunoSEQ multiplex PCR; TCRdb's version includes in-frame clones alone and lacks a portion of them. The sample has 150,000 or so clones, roughly 70% seen once; the top ten hold 2.5% to 3.5%. This rearrangement joins TRBV29-1 to TRBJ1-4; 8 positions agree with TRBD1. Input material: peripheral blood. The TCR originated in a woman older than 75 with acute or convalescent COVID-19. The DNA for the CDR3 is TGCAGCGTTGACCTCCCCGGGACAGGCGAAAAACTGTTTTTT. It is translated as CSVDLPGTGEKLFF.